One and the same sample provided the 13 T cell receptor beta chains below, sequenced in a study of response to subunit inactivated influenza vaccine. A single record per CDR3 protein comes from TCRdb applying MiXCR to the RT-PCR reads. The repertoire holds 300,000 to 350,000 distinct CDR3 sequences, with 22% as singletons. The sequencing here drew on PBMCs from blood, taken 21 months after vaccination. Receptors were obtained from a man aged 50 to 69 who received an inactivated influenza vaccine.

The chain employs TRBV4-3 and TRBJ1-2, with D unresolved. V lost 0 bases to trimming and J lost 8 bases, with 13 bases between them. CDR1 is LGHNA, CDR2 YSLEER, per germline. CDR3 length: 14 amino acids. Here the CDR3 DNA reads TGCGCCAGCAGCCAAGATGGGTACATAGGAGGCTACACCTTC. This codes for CASSQDGYIGGYTF.

Comment on this clonotype: A much larger clone lies one base from this, so it may be a read error. This chain connects TRBV5-1 to TRBJ1-2; D possibly corresponds to TRBD1 (5 bases). CDR3 length equals 14 residues. Per germline, CDR1 SGHRS and CDR2 YFSETQ. V was clipped by 4 bases and J by 4 bases, with 14 bases between them. The CDR3 DNA reads as TGCGCCAGCAGCAGCCCAGGGAGTGGCTATGGCTACACCTTC. Translated, it gives CASSSPGSGYGYTF.

This clonotype was observed a few times. This chain connects TRBV25-1 to TRBJ2-2; D unclear. The CDR3 sequence is 12 residues long. The germline V and J ends were trimmed by 4 bases and 3 bases, with 3 bases remaining between them. Germline V gene data show CDR1 as MGHDK and CDR2 as SYGVNS. The CDR3 here is CASSVDTGELFF. CDR3 sequence (DNA): TGTGCCAGCAGTGTTGACACCGGGGAGCTGTTTTTT.

The J gene is TRBJ1-5, the V gene TRBV10-3; D may be TRBD1 (5 bases). Germline CDR1 and CDR2: ENHRY and SYGVKD. CDR3 size: 14 residues. Deletions cut 7 bases from V and 3 bases from J, with 13 bases between. CDR3 residues: CAIKGQGDNQPQHF. In nucleotides, the CDR3 is TGTGCCATCAAGGGGCAGGGTGACAATCAGCCCCAGCATTTT.

This clonotype was picked up a small number of times. This sequence joins TRBV6-2 or TRBV6-3 and TRBJ1-3, with D unresolved. CDR3 length equals 13 residues. With 5 bases removed from V and 0 bases from J, the gap between germline ends came to 5 bases. Germline CDR1 and CDR2: MNHEY and SVGEGT. Here the CDR3 DNA reads TGTGCCAGCAGTGCCAGCTCTGGAAACACCATATATTTT. Protein product: CASSASSGNTIYF.

V is TRBV7-3 and J is TRBJ2-5; D remains ambiguous. V shed 1 base and J shed 4 bases, with 13 bases lying between them. The CDR3 covers 15 residues. Germline values: CDR1 SGHTA, CDR2 FQGTGA. The CDR3 bases are TGTGCCAGCAGCTTAATGAGTGGCCTTGGAGAGACCCAGTACTTC. Protein sequence: CASSLMSGLGETQYF. The variable domain in full, completed from reference TRBV7-3 and TRBJ2-5, reads GAGVSQTPSNKVTEKGKYVELRCDPISGHTALYWYRQSLGQGPEFLIYFQGTGAADDSGLPNDRFFAVRPEGSVSTLKIQRTERGDSAVYLCASSLMSGLGETQYFGPGTRLLVL.

This clonotype has a handful of counts. V gene TRBV4-3 combines with J gene TRBJ1-6; 10 positions agree with TRBD1. The J segment lost 10 bases and the V segment lost 4 bases, leaving 10 bases of the junction unmatched. Per germline, CDR1 LGHNA and CDR2 YSLEER. The length of the CDR3 is 16 residues. The CDR3 protein is CASSRQNRQGASPLHF. The CDR3, as DNA: TGCGCCAGCAGCCGCCAAAATAGACAGGGGGCCTCACCCCTCCACTTT.

The sample holds many counts of this clonotype. The rearrangement links TRBV20-1 to TRBJ2-3; 8 bases are shared with TRBD1. This CDR3 has 13 amino acids. V gave up 6 bases and J gave up 7 bases; unmatched junction bases: 9. Germline loops: CDR1 DFQATT, CDR2 SNEGSKA (reference sequence). DNA of the CDR3: TGCAGTGCCACTATACAGGGGGTGAATACGCAGTATTTT. It is translated as CSATIQGVNTQYF.

This clonotype was detected a few times. The V and J genes are TRBV6-5 and TRBJ1-5, with a possible D match to TRBD1 (6 bases). The CDR3 is made up of 15 amino acids. Trimming pared 0 bases from V and 6 bases from J, leaving 12 bases between. In germline, CDR1 is MNHEY, CDR2 SVGAGI. CDR3: CASSYSGRGSQPQHF. The CDR3, as DNA: TGTGCCAGCAGTTACTCTGGCAGGGGAAGTCAGCCCCAGCATTTT.

In its sample, this clonotype was seen a few times. This rearrangement joins TRBV12-3 or TRBV12-4 to TRBJ2-5; possibly TRBD2 for D (5 bases). The CDR3 runs 15 residues. Trimming took off 3 bases at V and 2 bases at J, with 13 bases between the two ends. As DNA, the CDR3 is TGTGCCAGCAGTTTTTGGGGTAGGACTCAAGAGACCCAGTACTTC. This codes for CASSFWGRTQETQYF.

This clonotype was observed a few times. The chain's CDR3 is CASSLTADRQGNYGYTF. The CDR3 nucleotides are TGTGCCAGCAGCTTAACGGCAGACAGGCAGGGGAACTATGGCTACACCTTC. The V call is TRBV7-8, the J call TRBJ1-2; D may be TRBD1 (6 bases). CDR1 is SGHVS, CDR2 FQNEAQ, per germline. CDR3 length: 17 amino acids. V gave up 2 bases and J gave up 2 bases, with 18 bases separating them.

This clonotype was counted between two and nine times. The CDR3 spells CASSHAGQGGYGYTF. CDR3 nucleotides: TGCGCCAGCAGCCACGCCGGACAGGGAGGTTATGGCTACACCTTC. This chain uses TRBV4-1 with TRBJ1-2, with 8 bases lining up with TRBD1. CDR3 length: 15 amino acids. J was trimmed by 5 bases and V by 3 bases; bases with no gene match: 8. Germline assignment: CDR1 MGHRA and CDR2 YSYEKL.

Worth noting for this clonotype: This may be a read error, as it is one base from a much larger clone. The chain has TRBV6-2 or TRBV6-3 and TRBJ1-2; a possible D gene is TRBD1 (5 bases). V gave up 6 bases and J gave up 6 bases, with 23 bases separating them. The CDR3 runs 16 residues. Germline CDR1 reads MNHEY; CDR2 reads SVGEGT. CDR3 region: CASSRPGPQKTHGYTF. CDR3 in DNA: TGTGCCAGCAGCCGACCGGGACCTCAAAAGACGCATGGCTACACCTTC.